Below, 13 T cell receptor beta chains from the same sample are listed, as sequenced in a study of blood T cell repertoires in COVID-19. Some clones are missing from TCRdb's copy, which holds only in-frame ones; the method was immunoSEQ multiplex PCR. In the table there are 300,000 or so clones, more than 70% of which are singletons. Input material: peripheral blood. The receptors here all came from a woman in her thirties who had recovered from COVID-19.

This clone was detected a few times. V and J are TRBV6-5 and TRBJ2-7; 9 bases agree with TRBD1. Germline loops: CDR1 MNHEY, CDR2 SVGAGI. The CDR3 covers 15 residues. J was trimmed by 3 bases and V by 4 bases; bases with no gene match: 7. The DNA for the CDR3 is TGTGCCAGCAGTTCCGGGACAGGGCCAAACTACGAGCAGTACTTC. Translated: CASSSGTGPNYEQYF.

The CDR3 coding sequence is TGTGCCAGCTCACCGTGGGAGCGGGCAGATACGCAGTATTTT. As protein: CASSPWERADTQYF. This rearrangement joins TRBV18 to TRBJ2-3, with D perhaps TRBD2 (6 bases). The CDR3 spans 14 residues. Trimming cost V 3 bases and J 4 bases, with 11 bases left between them. Germline V gives CDR1 KGHSH, CDR2 LQKENI.

J is TRBJ2-7 and V is TRBV7-2; 10 nucleotides agree with TRBD2. The length of the CDR3 is 15 residues. Germline CDR1 and CDR2: SGHTA and FQGNSA. Trimming removed 5 bases from V and 6 bases from J; junction bases left unmatched: 10. The CDR3 region is CASSPNLAGGREQYF. The DNA of the CDR3 is TGTGCCAGCAGCCCGAATTTAGCGGGGGGCCGCGAGCAGTACTTC. Using reference TRBV7-2 and TRBJ2-7 for the parts outside the CDR3, the full variable domain is GAGVSQSPSNKVTEKGKDVELRCDPISGHTALYWYRQSLGQGLEFLIYFQGNSAPDKSGLPSDRFSAERTGGSVSTLTIQRTQQEDSAVYLCASSPNLAGGREQYFGPGTRLTVT.

The table lists this clone with a count of one. Here the CDR3 reads CASSLRDSSRYEQYF. CDR3 sequence (DNA): TGCGCCAGCAGCTTGAGGGACTCCAGCCGCTACGAGCAGTACTTC. The chain is built from TRBV5-1 and TRBJ2-7, with a weak D call TRBD2 (6 bases). V was trimmed by 1 base and J by 3 bases, leaving 14 bases between them. This CDR3 is 15 amino acids long. Germline lookup yields CDR1 SGHRS and CDR2 YFSETQ. Full variable domain (remainder filled in from reference TRBV5-1 and TRBJ2-7): KAGVTQTPRYLIKTRGQQVTLSCSPISGHRSVSWYQQTPGQGLQFLFEYFSETQRNKGNFPGRFSGRQFSNSRSEMNVSTLELGDSALYLCASSLRDSSRYEQYFGPGTRLTVT.

The genes are TRBV2 and TRBJ2-5; D unresolved. The CDR3 runs 14 residues. The germline V gene encodes CDR1 SNHLY and CDR2 FYNNEI. Trimming pared 3 bases from V and 1 base from J, leaving 9 bases between. CDR3 sequence reads: CASSDRRAQETQYF. CDR3 nucleotide sequence: TGTGCCAGCAGTGACAGGCGTGCCCAAGAGACCCAGTACTTC.

The chain recombines TRBV28 with TRBJ1-2, with TRBD1 matching over 8 bases. The germline V gene has CDR1 MDHEN and CDR2 SYDVKM. The V gene end was trimmed by 6 bases and the J gene end by 6 bases; junction bases not matched to a gene: 9. The CDR3 is 14 amino acids. CDR3 residues: CASSLGDRYNGYTF. The CDR3 region has the DNA TGTGCCAGCAGCCTAGGGGACAGGTACAATGGCTACACCTTC.

V gene TRBV10-3 combines with J gene TRBJ1-1; the D gene is possibly TRBD1 (5 bases). The germline V and J ends were trimmed by 3 bases and 4 bases, with 9 bases remaining between them. Germline CDR1 reads ENHRY; CDR2 reads SYGVKD. CDR3 length equals 13 residues. The CDR3 DNA is TGTGCCATCAGTGAAACAGGTGCCACTGAAGCTTTCTTT. Its translation: CAISETGATEAFF.

The chain links TRBV19 to TRBJ2-1; the D gene is possibly TRBD1 (6 bases). Germline CDR1 and CDR2: LNHDA and SQIVND (reference sequence). The CDR3 spans 15 residues. Trimming cost V 4 bases and J 4 bases, with 14 bases left between them. In nucleotides, the CDR3 is TGTGCCAGTAGTACAAAGGGGGTCCGATACAATGAGCAGTTCTTC. Translation: CASSTKGVRYNEQFF.

The chain is built from TRBV21-1 and TRBJ2-4; the table's D gene call, TRBD2, was not cross checked with the DNA. TRBV21-1 is a known pseudogene. The CDR3 is made up of 16 amino acids. DNA for the CDR3: TGTGCCAGCAGCAAACTCGGGGGAGGTGCCAAAAACATTCAGTACTTC. As protein: CASSKLGGGAKNIQYF.

J is TRBJ2-2 and V is TRBV7-8, with D possibly being TRBD2 (5 bases). Germline-derived CDR1 and CDR2 are SGHVS and FQNEAQ. The CDR3 spans 14 residues. Trimming removed 5 bases from V and 7 bases from J, with 14 bases in between. CDR3 coding DNA: TGTGCCAGCAGCATCCGGACCAGCGGCGGGGAGCTGTTTTTT. Its protein product is CASSIRTSGGELFF. The full variable domain, rest sourced from reference TRBV7-8 and TRBJ2-2, is GAGVSQSPRYKVAKRGQDVALRCDPISGHVSLFWYQQALGQGPEFLTYFQNEAQLDKSGLPSDRFFAERPEGSVSTLKIQRTQQEDSAVYLCASSIRTSGGELFFGEGSRLTVL.

The rearrangement links TRBV19 to TRBJ2-1, with 11 bases that match TRBD2. The length of the CDR3 is 15 residues. V was pared by 4 bases and J by 4 bases, with 3 bases of the junction left unmatched. The germline V gene encodes CDR1 LNHDA and CDR2 SQIVND (reference sequence). CDR3 loop: CASSTIAGGYNEQFF. CDR3 bases: TGTGCCAGTAGTACTATAGCGGGGGGGTACAATGAGCAGTTCTTC.

The chain uses TRBV5-1 and TRBJ2-2, with a tentative D call TRBD1 (6 bases). Trimming shortened V by 4 bases and J by 4 bases, and 11 bases separated the two germline ends. CDR3 length equals 14 residues. Germline CDR1 SGHRS, CDR2 YFSETQ. The CDR3 spells CASSPDSPTGELFF. CDR3 DNA: TGCGCCAGCAGCCCGGACAGTCCCACCGGGGAGCTGTTTTTT. The whole variable domain, remainder taken from reference TRBV5-1 and TRBJ2-2, is KAGVTQTPRYLIKTRGQQVTLSCSPISGHRSVSWYQQTPGQGLQFLFEYFSETQRNKGNFPGRFSGRQFSNSRSEMNVSTLELGDSALYLCASSPDSPTGELFFGEGSRLTVL.

The chain couples TRBV2 to TRBJ1-1, with no clear D. Deletions cut 0 bases from V and 4 bases from J, with 9 bases between. The CDR3 length is 14 residues. Germline CDR1 SNHLY, CDR2 FYNNEI. The CDR3 is CASSEAMVATEAFF. In DNA, the CDR3 is TGTGCCAGCAGTGAAGCGATGGTGGCCACTGAAGCTTTCTTT.